These T cell receptor beta chains were read from a single sample in a study of blood T cells in healthy people across ages. One entry per CDR3 protein, called by TCRdb with MiXCR from the 5' RACE reads. Among 890,000 or so distinct CDR3 sequences listed, approximately 67% were seen once. The sample consisted of blood. The source of these receptors is a man in his thirties or forties in good health. Both conserved end residues are part of each CDR3. D genes are given only for firm matches. The size field is filled for only some rows; it gives once, few, many or a size class.

V	size	D	J	DNA	CDR3
TRBV7-2	few	TRBD1	TRBJ2-5	TGTGCCAGCAGGTCGGGACAGAGAGAGACCCAGTACTTC	CASRSGQRETQYF
TRBV7-2	once	TRBD2	TRBJ2-7	TGTACCAGCAGCTTAAGACTAGCGGGGAACTTCGACGAGCAGTACTTC	CTSSLRLAGNFDEQYF
TRBV10-3	NA	NA	TRBJ2-5	TGTGCCATCAGTGAGGTCGACGAGACCCAGTACTTC	CAISEVDETQYF
TRBV5-1	NA	TRBD1	TRBJ1-1	TGCGCCAGCGGTCCATTAGGGCTGACAGGGAGGGACACTGAAGCTTTCTTT	CASGPLGLTGRDTEAFF
TRBV20-1	NA	NA	TRBJ2-5	TGCAGTGCTATCCCTCCAGAGACCCAGTACTTC	CSAIPPETQYF
TRBV10-3	once	TRBD1	TRBJ1-4	TGTGCCATCAGTGACCTCGACAGGGTTAATGAAAAACTGTTTTTT	CAISDLDRVNEKLFF
TRBV28	NA	NA	TRBJ2-7	TGTGCCAGCAGTTTATGGAGCAGGGCCGCTTACGAGCAGTACTTC	CASSLWSRAAYEQYF
TRBV7-2	few	NA	TRBJ2-4	TGTGCCAGCAGCTTAGACAACTACTTAGCCAAAAACATTCAGTACTTC	CASSLDNYLAKNIQYF
TRBV4-3	NA	NA	TRBJ1-1	TGCGCCAGCAGGTATAAGGGGGGGGGTGAAACCGGGACACTAGAAGGGCAAGCTTTCTTT	CASRYKGGGETGTLEGQAFF
TRBV30	NA	NA	TRBJ2-1	TGTGCCTGGAGGACCGGTGCGGCCTACAATGAGCAGTTCTTC	CAWRTGAAYNEQFF
TRBV29-1	once	TRBD2	TRBJ2-1	TGCAGCGCCGGGGGGGCCAATGAGCAGTTCTTC	CSAGGANEQFF
TRBV29-1	few	NA	TRBJ1-2	TGCAGCGTCCTCTTTGGGGAGGGTCCAAGGAGCTACACCTTC	CSVLFGEGPRSYTF
TRBV12-3/TRBV12-4	NA	NA	TRBJ2-7	TGTGTCAGCAGTTTATTATCGGCAGGCCAGCGAGAGCAGTACTTC	CVSSLLSAGQREQYF
TRBV30	NA	NA	TRBJ1-6	TGTGCCTGGAGTGGCGGGGCGGGGGATTCACCCCTCCACTTT	CAWSGGAGDSPLHF
TRBV3-1	NA	NA	TRBJ2-1	TGTGCCAGCAGCCAAGAGCACGGGTACAATGAGCAGTTCTTC	CASSQEHGYNEQFF
TRBV7-9	NA	NA	TRBJ1-2	TGTGCCAGCAGCTTAGCGGCAGGCGGGGGCTACACCTTC	CASSLAAGGGYTF
TRBV4-3	few	NA	TRBJ2-7	TGCGCCAGCAGCCAAGATCCCCGGATGCAGGGGACCTACGAGCAGTACTTC	CASSQDPRMQGTYEQYF
TRBV5-1	NA	NA	TRBJ2-1	TGCGCCAGCAGCCGGCTGGGTGAGCAGTTCTTC	CASSRLGEQFF
TRBV20-1	NA	TRBD1	TRBJ1-2	TGCAGTGCTAGAGATAATAGACAGGGGGGCGGCTACACCTTC	CSARDNRQGGGYTF
TRBV20-1	NA	NA	TRBJ2-2	TGCAGTGCTCCAAGGGGGTCAGGAACCGGGGAGCTGTTTTTT	CSAPRGSGTGELFF
TRBV7-9	many	NA	TRBJ2-1	TGTGCCAGCAGCCATGGTCCGGCAGCCAATCCTTACAATGAGCAGTTCTTC	CASSHGPAANPYNEQFF
TRBV4-1	NA	TRBD2	TRBJ2-1	TGCGCCAGCAGCCAAGACGCGGGGGGGTACGATGAGCAGTTCTTC	CASSQDAGGYDEQFF
TRBV12-3/TRBV12-4	NA	NA	TRBJ2-1	TGTGCCAGCAGGGCACTTCTCAATGAGCAGTTCTTC	CASRALLNEQFF
TRBV6-1	once	TRBD1	TRBJ2-1	TGTGCCAGCAGCACAGGGGGAGGTGAGCAGTTCTTC	CASSTGGGEQFF
TRBV2	NA	NA	TRBJ2-3	TGTGCCAGCAGTGTATCGTCCAACCTGCCAGATACGCAGTATTTT	CASSVSSNLPDTQYF
TRBV6-2/TRBV6-3	NA	NA	TRBJ2-7	TGTGCCAGCAGACTAACAGGGTCCCCCGACGAGCAGTACTTC	CASRLTGSPDEQYF
TRBV15	medium-sized	TRBD1	TRBJ1-5	TGTGCCACTTCACGGGACAGGGGTCAGCCCCAGCATTTT	CATSRDRGQPQHF
TRBV7-2	NA	NA	TRBJ1-5	TGTGCCAGCAGCATTGGACAGCATAGCAATCAGCCCCAGCATTTT	CASSIGQHSNQPQHF
TRBV9	NA	TRBD2	TRBJ2-1	TGTGCCAGCAGCGTGACTAGCGGGGTAATTGACGAGCAGTTCTTC	CASSVTSGVIDEQFF
TRBV20-1	NA	NA	TRBJ2-1	TGCAGTTCTAGCCCTCCATTAGATGTCAATGAGCAGTTCTTC	CSSSPPLDVNEQFF
TRBV6-6	few	NA	TRBJ1-6	TGTGCCAGCAGGGAGACAGTGAGTTCACCCCTCCACTTT	CASRETVSSPLHF
TRBV6-2/TRBV6-3	few	NA	TRBJ2-7	TGTGCCAGCAGTTACATAGCGGTTACGACCTACGAGCAGTACTTC	CASSYIAVTTYEQYF
TRBV6-5	NA	NA	TRBJ2-5	TGTGCCAGCAGTTACTCGACGGGACATAGGACGGAGACCCAGTACTTC	CASSYSTGHRTETQYF
TRBV29-1	many	TRBD2	TRBJ2-1	TGCAGCGTTGTTACGGGGGGGTACAATGAGCAGTTCTTC	CSVVTGGYNEQFF
TRBV30	NA	NA	TRBJ2-6	TGTGCCTGGAATCGCCGGACTGGGGCCAACGTCCTGACTTTC	CAWNRRTGANVLTF
TRBV28	NA	NA	TRBJ2-2	TGTGCCAGCAGAGGAGAGGGAAGAGGGAGGGAGCTGTTTTTT	CASRGEGRGRELFF
TRBV27	large	NA	TRBJ2-7	TGTGCCAGCAGTGTATTCGGGACGAGCGAGCAGTACTTC	CASSVFGTSEQYF
TRBV7-2	NA	NA	TRBJ1-6	TGTGCCAGCAGCTTATTTGCAGATAATTCACCCCTCCACTTT	CASSLFADNSPLHF
TRBV14	many	NA	TRBJ2-7	TGTGCCAGCAGCCGAGGCTACGAGCAGTACTTC	CASSRGYEQYF
TRBV6-1	NA	NA	TRBJ1-5	TGTGCCAGTAGACAGATCGATAGCAATCAGCCCCAGCATTTT	CASRQIDSNQPQHF
TRBV9	NA	NA	TRBJ2-7	TGTGCCAGCAGCGTAGCTCCCCTCCACGAGCAGTACTTC	CASSVAPLHEQYF